This T cell receptor beta chain was retrieved from a study of shared clonotypes between healthy human individuals. Study-wide background: For every donor, three CD4 naive, three CD4 memory, two CD8 naive and one CD8 memory plates were used.

Points on this clone: Its antigen is not identified.

V lost 0 bases and J 3 bases, leaving 15 bases between the germline ends. CDR1 and CDR2 from the germline V gene are LGHNA and YSLEER. The CDR3 runs to 16 residues. Authors' methods: Without quality scores, immunoSEQ junctional reads could not be filtered like full-length reads. This table comes from immunoSEQ multiplex PCR, and its TCRdb copy is limited to in-frame clones, with some not included. The DNA was the basis for D and trimming; V, J and clone size are from that table. The repertoire includes millions of clones, 85% to 95% of them detected once, and under 0.15% sits in the top ten. General study points: Among several donors, roughly 5.4% of naive CD4 clonotypes were found in common.

The genes are TRBV4-3 and TRBJ2-7, with a tentative D call TRBD1 (5 bases). The source of this sequence is a man younger than 30 in good health. Sequenced input: naive CD4+ T cells sorted from blood. Subset defined: CD45RA+ positively selected. CDR3 residues: CASSQDMGPSGYEQYF. DNA of the CDR3: TGCGCCAGCAGCCAAGATATGGGGCCTTCGGGCTACGAGCAGTACTTC.